There are a few counts of the clone carrying this T cell receptor beta chain. The target antigen is unknown. The entry originates in a study of blood T cells in healthy people across ages. CDR3 size: 16 residues. Germline lookup yields CDR1 SQVTM and CDR2 ANQGSEA. Trimming removed 6 bases from V and 0 bases from J; junction bases left unmatched: 6. The authors ran a second PCR of about 7 to 12 cycles using a sample-barcoded 5' primer and a J-beta primer mix. TCRdb processed the 5' RACE reads anew with MiXCR; each CDR3 protein has one entry. This sample carries 650,000 to 950,000 distinct CDR3 sequences, 44% of them seen once, and the ten largest clones take 15% to 25%. Study-level findings and limits: Investigators treated diversity estimates from one million T cells as underestimates.

V usage is TRBV29-1 and J usage is TRBJ2-3; TRBD2 matches at 13 bases. The source material was blood. The receptor was derived from a man in his fifties or sixties in good health. CDR3 loop: CSVWTSGRGSTDTQYF. The CDR3 DNA reads as TGCAGCGTGTGGACTAGCGGGAGAGGTAGCACAGATACGCAGTATTTT.